The 23 T cell receptor beta chains presented below share a single source sample, sequenced in a study of control samples from healthy donors and cancer patients. TCRdb keeps only in-frame clones here, not all; method: immunoSEQ multiplex PCR. The sample carries more than 35,000 clones, about 83% recorded once. The sample taken for sequencing was PBMCs. These receptor sequences come from a woman aged 55-70 years with lung cancer.

The gene calls are TRBV11-2 and TRBJ1-6; TRBD1 is a possible D gene (5 bases). Germline assignment: CDR1 SGHAT and CDR2 FQNNGV. The V end lost 0 bases, the J end lost 7 bases, and 7 bases lay between the germline ends. This CDR3 spans 14 amino acids. The CDR3 DNA reads as TGTGCCAGCAGCTTAGAAGGGACCAATTCACCCCTCCACTTT. Translated, it gives CASSLEGTNSPLHF.

The V gene is TRBV14, the J gene TRBJ1-5; D is unclear. CDR1 SGHDN and CDR2 FVKESK come from the germline V gene. V was cut by 4 bases and J by 6 bases, with 10 bases left in between. The CDR3 is made up of 13 amino acids. CDR3 residues: CASSRDSTQPQHF. CDR3 DNA: TGTGCCAGCAGCCGAGATAGTACTCAGCCCCAGCATTTT.

This clone appeared once. V and J are TRBV7-9 and TRBJ1-1; 7 positions agree with TRBD1. Germline CDR1 and CDR2: SEHNR and FQNEAQ (reference sequence). Unmatched junction bases numbered 9, after V lost 6 bases and J lost 11 bases. The CDR3 loop spans 12 amino acids. The chain's CDR3 is CASSPDREEAFF. The CDR3 coding sequence is TGTGCCAGCAGTCCTGACAGGGAGGAGGCTTTCTTT. The full variable domain, its missing parts supplied by reference TRBV7-9 and TRBJ1-1, is DTGVSQNPRHKITKRGQNVTFRCDPISEHNRLYWYRQTLGQGPEFLTYFQNEAQLEKSRLLSDRFSAERPKGSFSTLEIQRTEQGDSAMYLCASSPDREEAFFGQGTRLTVV.

The chain combines TRBV11-2 with TRBJ1-2; D is perhaps TRBD1 (5 bases). This CDR3 region has 14 residues. Germline CDR1 and CDR2: SGHAT and FQNNGV. V was shortened by 7 bases and J by 0 bases, with 12 bases between the two germline ends. The CDR3 spells CASTPDRSNYGYTF. CDR3 bases: TGTGCCAGCACCCCAGACAGATCTAACTATGGCTACACCTTC.

V usage is TRBV7-2 and J usage is TRBJ2-2; a possible D gene is TRBD1 (6 bases). Trimming took off 6 bases at V and 4 bases at J, with 12 bases between the two ends. The germline V gene encodes CDR1 SGHTA and CDR2 FQGNSA. The CDR3 consists of 14 residues. The CDR3 DNA follows: TGTGCCAGCAGTTCAGGGGATCTCACCGGGGAGCTGTTTTTT. It encodes CASSSGDLTGELFF.

The CDR3 here is CASSLFLAGGRVNEQFF. CDR3 in DNA: TGTGCCAGCAGCTTATTTCTAGCGGGAGGGCGAGTCAATGAGCAGTTCTTC. The chain uses TRBV7-8 and TRBJ2-1, with 12 bases lining up with TRBD2. With 2 bases clipped from V and 6 bases from J, the junction kept 8 bases outside the gene matches. The CDR3 totals 17 residues. Per germline, CDR1 SGHVS and CDR2 FQNEAQ.

The V call is TRBV4-3, the J call TRBJ2-7; 8 bases align to TRBD2. Trimming at V came to 4 bases and at J to 0 bases, leaving 5 bases not matched to a gene. Germline CDR1 and CDR2: LGHNA and YSLEER. CDR3 length: 15 residues. CDR3 loop: CASSPLAGSSYEQYF. The CDR3 DNA sequence: TGCGCCAGCAGCCCTTTAGCGGGGAGCTCCTACGAGCAGTACTTC.

In its sample, this clone is medium-sized (0.01 to 0.1%). The J gene is TRBJ1-5, the V gene TRBV6-1, with D uncertain. There are 13 residues in the CDR3. The V gene lost 1 base and the J gene lost 6 bases, with 7 bases spanning the gap. CDR1 and CDR2 from the germline V gene are MNHNS and SASEGT. For the CDR3, the DNA is TGTGCCAGCAGTGAAGATCCTATTCAGCCCCAGCATTTT. This gives the protein CASSEDPIQPQHF.

This chain joins TRBV18 and TRBJ2-2; no reliable D call. The germline V gene has CDR1 KGHSH and CDR2 LQKENI. Trimming pared 0 bases from V and 7 bases from J, leaving 3 bases between. CDR3 size: 12 residues. The DNA of the CDR3 is TGTGCCAGCTCACCACCGGGCGGGGAGCTGTTTTTT. Translation: CASSPPGGELFF. The full variable domain, rest sourced from reference TRBV18 and TRBJ2-2, is NAGVMQNPRHLVRRRGQEARLRCSPMKGHSHVYWYRQLPEEGLKFMVYLQKENIIDESGMPKERFSAEFPKEGPSILRIQQVVRGDSAAYFCASSPPGGELFFGEGSRLTVL.

Concerning this clone itself: One end of the junction does not line up with germline, which may come from a read error. V and J are TRBV3-1 (or the pseudogene TRBV3-2) and TRBJ1-1; 7 nucleotides match TRBD1. Germline values: CDR1 LGHDT, CDR2 YNNKEL (reference sequence). The CDR3 consists of 13 residues. The CDR3 nucleotides are TGTGCCGGCAGCCAGGGGGAGTGGAGTGAAGCTTTCTTT. This sequence encodes CAGSQGEWSEAFF.

This clone qualifies as medium-sized. The chain uses TRBV6-5 and TRBJ1-5; unclear D gene. The CDR3 sequence is 13 residues long. CDR1 and CDR2 from the germline V gene are MNHEY and SVGAGI. V lost 0 bases to trimming and J lost 5 bases, with 5 bases between them. The CDR3 sequence: CASSYSSDQPQHF. Written as DNA, the CDR3 is TGTGCCAGCAGTTACTCGAGCGATCAGCCCCAGCATTTT.

Notes on this clone: The junction shows a germline mismatch at one end, possibly a read error. CDR3 bases: TGTGCCAGCAGGGGGACAGGGGAAGGTTTCTTT. This encodes CASRGTGEGFF. The J gene is TRBJ1-1, the V gene TRBV12-3 or TRBV12-4, with TRBD1 identical over 10 bases. The CDR3 sequence is 11 residues long.

This chain's CDR3 is CASSPLRLAGAGEQYF. CDR3 DNA: TGTGCCAGCTCACCTCTACGACTAGCGGGAGCCGGCGAGCAGTACTTC. The chain uses TRBV18 and TRBJ2-7, with 12 positions matching TRBD2. J gave up 6 bases and V 3 bases, and 9 bases lay outside the gene matches. This CDR3 contains 16 residues. CDR1 is KGHSH, CDR2 LQKENI, per germline.

The chain employs TRBV5-1 and TRBJ2-2; maybe TRBD2 (5 bases). The CDR3 is 14 residues long. V lost 6 bases to trimming and J lost 2 bases, with 11 bases between them. Per germline, CDR1 SGHRS and CDR2 YFSETQ. The CDR3 loop is CASIEGLNTGELFF. DNA of the CDR3: TGCGCCAGCATAGAGGGCCTCAACACCGGGGAGCTGTTTTTT.

This sequence joins TRBV18 and TRBJ2-5; D remains unclear. In germline, CDR1 is KGHSH, CDR2 LQKENI. The V gene lost 4 bases and the J gene lost 5 bases, with 11 bases spanning the gap. CDR3 length: 13 amino acids. This CDR3 reads CASSLAGRETQYF. The CDR3 coding sequence is TGTGCCAGCTCACTTGCCGGTCGGGAGACCCAGTACTTC.

The gene calls are TRBV10-2 and TRBJ1-1; TRBD1 agrees at 9 bases. Germline lookup yields CDR1 WSHSY and CDR2 SAAADI. The CDR3 extends over 13 amino acids. Losses at the gene ends were 7 bases for V and 1 base for J; bases not matched to a gene: 1. CDR3 nucleotide sequence: TGCGCCAGCACGGGACAGGGGAACACTGAAGCTTTCTTT. Its protein is CASTGQGNTEAFF.

The chain has TRBV7-2 and TRBJ2-7, with unresolved D. The CDR3 runs 13 residues. The germline V and J ends were trimmed by 6 bases and 6 bases, with 15 bases remaining between them. Looked up from germline, CDR1 is SGHTA and CDR2 is FQGNSA. The DNA of the CDR3 is TGTGCCAGCAGTCTTTATCCATCGGGCGAGCAGTACTTC. Amino acids: CASSLYPSGEQYF. Complete variable domain (other parts from reference TRBV7-2 and TRBJ2-7): GAGVSQSPSNKVTEKGKDVELRCDPISGHTALYWYRQSLGQGLEFLIYFQGNSAPDKSGLPSDRFSAERTGGSVSTLTIQRTQQEDSAVYLCASSLYPSGEQYFGPGTRLTVT.

V and J are TRBV19 and TRBJ1-1; D not resolved. Germline CDR1 is LNHDA and CDR2 is SQIVND (reference sequence). There are 14 residues in the CDR3. Trimming took 1 base from V and 0 from J, leaving 6 bases between them. The CDR3 DNA sequence: TGTGCCAGTAGTATAGGGCGGGTGAACACTGAAGCTTTCTTT. Residues: CASSIGRVNTEAFF.

This clone was counted a few times. The chain has TRBV19 and TRBJ1-1; unclear D gene. Looked up from germline, CDR1 is LNHDA and CDR2 is SQIVND (reference sequence). The CDR3 covers 13 residues. V was trimmed by 3 bases and J by 1 base, leaving 6 bases between them. CDR3 DNA sequence: TGTGCCAGTAGTATTAGCCAGAACACTGAAGCTTTCTTT. As protein: CASSISQNTEAFF.

DNA of the CDR3: TGTGCCAGCAGCCGTACCGGGAGGACAGATACGCAGTATTTT. Amino acid sequence: CASSRTGRTDTQYF. The chain uses TRBV3-1 (or the pseudogene TRBV3-2) and TRBJ2-3; 7 nucleotides agree with TRBD2. The germline gives CDR1 LGHDT, CDR2 YNNKEL (reference sequence). This CDR3 has 14 amino acids. J gave up 3 bases and V 4 bases, and 4 bases lay outside the gene matches.

CDR3 in amino acids: CASSSYSSYEQYF. The CDR3 region has the DNA TGTGCCAGCAGTTCATACAGTTCCTACGAGCAGTACTTC. V usage is TRBV7-9 and J usage is TRBJ2-7; D is unclear. CDR1 and CDR2 from the germline V gene are SEHNR and FQNEAQ (reference sequence). CDR3 length equals 13 residues. V lost 6 bases and J lost 1, with 10 bases in between.

This clone was observed once. The genes are TRBV5-1 and TRBJ1-2, with a tentative D call TRBD1 (6 bases). CDR3 size: 14 residues. Germline values: CDR1 SGHRS, CDR2 YFSETQ. V was trimmed by 4 bases and J by 5 bases, leaving 15 bases between them. The CDR3 region has the DNA TGCGCCAGCAGCCAACAGGGTGAAGAGTATGGCTACACCTTC. Translated, it gives CASSQQGEEYGYTF.

The gene calls are TRBV27 and TRBJ2-2; D is unclear. The ends were cut back, 0 bases at V and 7 bases at J, with 0 bases in the middle. The germline CDR1 and CDR2 sequences are MNHEY and SMNVEV (reference sequence). CDR3 length: 11 residues. The DNA for the CDR3 is TGTGCCAGCAGTTTATCCGGGGAGCTGTTTTTT. Its protein product is CASSLSGELFF.